The 14 T cell receptor beta chains below come from one sample, sequenced in a study of blood T cell repertoires in COVID-19 (dated by TCRdb to the early 2020s). The library relied on the immunoSEQ multiplex PCR assay. TCRdb's version of the immuneACCESS table is confined to in-frame rearrangements and falls short of the full clone set. An unresolved V gene accounts for under half of the shortfall where checked; the remainder is of unknown origin. The sample table holds 270,000 or so clones, of which roughly 80% were seen once. The ten largest clones add up to over 1.1% of the sample. Source material: peripheral blood. The source of these receptors is a human donor with COVID-19, enrolled during active disease. The donor label of this sample is uncertain.

The CDR3 DNA follows: TGTGCCTGGAGTCTCGGGGGGGGTATAAACGAGCAGTACTTC. Translated, it gives CAWSLGGGINEQYF. The chain links TRBV30 to TRBJ2-7; TRBD2 matches at 8 bases. The V gene end was trimmed by 2 bases and the J gene end by 5 bases; junction bases not matched to a gene: 8. The germline V gene has CDR1 GTSNPN and CDR2 SVGIG (reference sequence). This CDR3 has 14 amino acids.

V usage is TRBV30 and J usage is TRBJ2-7; no definite D call. Germline CDR1 GTSNPN, CDR2 SVGIG (reference sequence). The CDR3 sequence is 13 residues long. V shed 4 bases and J shed 3 bases, with 13 bases lying between them. In nucleotides, the CDR3 is TGTGCCTGGATGGGCAGTTCAAACTACGAGCAGTACTTC. Amino acids: CAWMGSSNYEQYF.

The chain has TRBV19 and TRBJ2-7; 8 bases agree with TRBD1. The germline V gene has CDR1 LNHDA and CDR2 SQIVND (reference sequence). J was trimmed by 7 bases and V by 3 bases; bases with no gene match: 17. This CDR3 is 17 amino acids long. CDR3 region: CASSMPGQVLVRREQYF. The CDR3 DNA follows: TGTGCCAGTAGTATGCCGGGACAGGTCTTGGTAAGGAGGGAGCAGTACTTC.

The chain joins TRBV6-5 to TRBJ2-1, with TRBD1 matching 7 bases. J gave up 8 bases and V 4 bases, and 11 bases lay outside the gene matches. The CDR3 is 15 residues long. Per the germline V gene, CDR1 is MNHEY and CDR2 is SVGAGI. Here the CDR3 reads CASSSTGSVGDEQFF. Here the CDR3 DNA reads TGTGCCAGCAGTTCGACAGGGAGCGTCGGGGATGAGCAGTTCTTC.

The chain recombines TRBV19 with TRBJ1-1, with a possible D match to TRBD1 (5 bases). CDR1 LNHDA and CDR2 SQIVND come from the germline V gene (reference sequence). This CDR3 comprises 14 residues. The germline V and J ends were trimmed by 3 bases and 1 base, with 9 bases remaining between them. The CDR3: CASSMRQSNTEAFF. In nucleotides, the CDR3 is TGTGCCAGTAGTATGCGACAGTCGAACACTGAAGCTTTCTTT.

V usage is TRBV5-1 and J usage is TRBJ1-1; weak D call: TRBD1 (5 bases). CDR3 size: 13 residues. Germline CDR1 and CDR2: SGHRS and YFSETQ. Trimming stripped 7 bases from V and 3 bases from J, with 13 bases between. For the CDR3, the DNA is TGCGCCAGCGGACCGCGGGGGGACACTGAAGCTTTCTTT. It codes for CASGPRGDTEAFF.

This chain links TRBV4-1 with TRBJ1-1, with D possibly TRBD1 on 6 matching bases. V gave up 7 bases and J gave up 1 base, with 10 bases separating them. The germline CDR1 and CDR2 sequences are MGHRA and YSYEKL. The CDR3 has 13 residues. This CDR3 reads CASTWGQNTEAFF. The CDR3 DNA reads TGCGCCAGCACCTGGGGACAGAACACTGAAGCTTTCTTT.

The count of this clone is one. The chain combines TRBV6-5 with TRBJ1-4; D perhaps matches TRBD1 (5 bases). The V and J ends lost 4 bases and 7 bases respectively, with 13 bases between them. The germline V gene has CDR1 MNHEY and CDR2 SVGAGI. The CDR3 has 14 residues. CDR3 coding DNA: TGTGCCAGCAGTTTAAACCAGGGCGGTGAAAAACTGTTTTTT. Translated, it gives CASSLNQGGEKLFF.

This clone was counted ten times or more. This sequence joins TRBV27 and TRBJ1-5; tentatively, D is TRBD1 (6 bases). This CDR3 is 17 amino acids long. Deletions cut 5 bases from V and 6 bases from J, with 23 bases between. Germline-derived CDR1 and CDR2 are MNHEY and SMNVEV (reference sequence). The CDR3 reads CASSTGIGAGASQPQHF. The CDR3 DNA reads TGTGCCAGCAGTACAGGAATCGGGGCAGGGGCTAGTCAGCCCCAGCATTTT.

Many counts were recorded for this clone. Distinct nucleotide sequences in the sample also encode this CDR3. The chain combines TRBV14 with TRBJ2-5; 10 bases line up with TRBD2. J was trimmed by 2 bases and V by 1 base; bases with no gene match: 10. From germline, CDR1 is SGHDN and CDR2 FVKESK. The CDR3 runs 18 residues. In DNA form, the CDR3 reads TGTGCCAGCAGCCAAGGCTGGACTAGCGGTGATATTCAAGAGACCCAGTACTTC. It is translated as CASSQGWTSGDIQETQYF.

A single count supports this clone. V gene TRBV11-2 combines with J gene TRBJ1-1, with TRBD1 matching 7 bases. This CDR3 comprises 15 residues. J gave up 1 base and V 7 bases, and 9 bases lay outside the gene matches. CDR1 and CDR2 from the germline V gene are SGHAT and FQNNGV. CDR3 nucleotides: TGTGCCAGCACCCCCCCGGGACAGAGGAACACTGAAGCTTTCTTT. This sequence encodes CASTPPGQRNTEAFF.

The genes are TRBV24-1 and TRBJ2-1, with 8 bases lining up with TRBD2. With 3 bases clipped from V and 5 bases from J, the junction kept 8 bases outside the gene matches. The CDR3 extends over 16 amino acids. Per the germline V gene, CDR1 is KGHDR and CDR2 is SFDVKD. This CDR3 reads CATSDVGSGAHNEQFF. The DNA of the CDR3 is TGTGCCACCAGTGATGTGGGTAGCGGGGCCCACAATGAGCAGTTCTTC.

This clone was observed a few times. The genes are TRBV28 and TRBJ1-4; 7 bases match TRBD1. The CDR3 is 16 residues long. V lost 6 bases and J lost 2; bases outside the gene matches: 9. The germline gives CDR1 MDHEN, CDR2 SYDVKM. The CDR3 DNA sequence: TGTGCCAGCAGCCGTCCACAGGGGCCCACTAATGAAAAACTGTTTTTT. It is translated as CASSRPQGPTNEKLFF.

The chain has TRBV25-1 and TRBJ2-1; 9 nucleotides align to TRBD2. CDR3 length: 16 residues. Germline CDR1 and CDR2: MGHDK and SYGVNS. The V and J ends lost 1 base and 2 bases, in that order; junction bases with no gene match: 3. The DNA of the CDR3 is TGTGCCAGCAGTGAATGGGGCGGGAGGGCCTACAATGAGCAGTTCTTC. Translation: CASSEWGGRAYNEQFF.